A single sample is the source of the 23 T cell receptor beta chains below, sequenced in a study of PD-1 blockade in mismatch repair-deficient tumors. TCRdb keeps only in-frame clones here, not all; method: immunoSEQ multiplex PCR. This table has 120,000 or so clones, about 86% appearing once. This specimen was peripheral blood, taken 44 weeks after starting pembrolizumab. Every receptor here comes from an adult with mismatch repair-deficient cancer.

The chain recombines TRBV11-3 with TRBJ2-1; 7 bases align to TRBD2. Germline V gene lookup returns CDR1 SGHNT and CDR2 YENEEA. The CDR3 contains 14 residues. Losses at the gene ends were 6 bases for V and 5 bases for J; bases not matched to a gene: 7. The CDR3 here is CASSGASGHNEQFF. The CDR3 nucleotides read TGTGCCAGCAGTGGGGCTAGCGGACACAATGAGCAGTTCTTC.

This chain links TRBV25-1 with TRBJ2-5, with 8 bases identical to TRBD2. The CDR3 extends over 15 amino acids. With V trimmed by 3 bases and J by 1 base, 4 bases remained unmatched. Germline CDR1 and CDR2: MGHDK and SYGVNS. CDR3 protein: CASSDLAGLQETQYF. CDR3 sequence (DNA): TGTGCCAGCAGTGACCTAGCGGGTCTCCAAGAGACCCAGTACTTC.

This clone came up once. The V call is TRBV5-1, the J call TRBJ2-3; 10 nucleotides agree with TRBD2. The CDR3 is 15 residues long. The V and J ends lost 2 bases and 5 bases, in that order; junction bases with no gene match: 5. Germline assignment: CDR1 SGHRS and CDR2 YFSETQ. The CDR3 coding sequence is TGCGCCAGCAGCTTCCTAGCGGGAGAGGTAGATACGCAGTATTTT. Its translation: CASSFLAGEVDTQYF.

This clone has just one count. Germline is not matched at one junction end, which may reflect a read error. This chain uses TRBV6-5 with TRBJ2-2; 11 bases fit TRBD1. CDR3 length: 16 amino acids. The germline CDR1 and CDR2 sequences are MNHEY and SVGAGI. DNA of the CDR3: TGTGCCAGCAGTTACATAGGACAGGGGGCGGGCGGGGAGTTGTTTTTT. This encodes CASSYIGQGAGGELFF.

The chain has TRBV6-1 and TRBJ2-7; D is unresolved. The CDR3 runs 12 residues. V lost 8 bases to trimming and J lost 2 bases, with 10 bases between them. In germline, CDR1 is MNHNS, CDR2 SASEGT. CDR3 sequence: CASALGPYEQYF. DNA for the CDR3: TGTGCCAGCGCCCTTGGCCCCTACGAGCAGTACTTC.

The V and J genes are TRBV6-1 and TRBJ2-7; TRBD1 matches 7 bases. Germline loops: CDR1 MNHNS, CDR2 SASEGT. After removal of 6 bases from V and 3 bases from J, the junction contained 8 bases not matched to a gene. The CDR3 is 14 residues long. CDR3 protein: CASREQGKDYEQYF. The CDR3 DNA reads as TGTGCCAGCAGGGAACAGGGGAAGGACTACGAGCAGTACTTC.

The gene calls are TRBV15 and TRBJ1-3; D unresolved. Trimming took 0 bases from V and 1 from J, leaving 7 bases between them. Germline V gene data show CDR1 as LNHNV and CDR2 as YYDKDF (reference sequence). The CDR3 is 15 residues long. The CDR3 here is CATSRDVGSGNTIYF. CDR3 nucleotide sequence: TGTGCCACCAGCAGAGACGTCGGGTCTGGAAACACCATATATTTT.

The rearrangement uses TRBV4-1 and TRBJ2-4, with TRBD2 matching 7 bases. This CDR3 contains 16 residues. V shed 1 base and J 8 bases; nucleotides not matched to a gene: 11. Germline CDR1 reads MGHRA; CDR2 reads YSYEKL. CDR3 amino acids: CASSQGAGLPWDIQYF. CDR3 coding DNA: TGCGCCAGCAGCCAAGGGGCGGGACTACCTTGGGACATTCAGTACTTC.

The chain recombines TRBV29-1 with TRBJ2-7, with 8 bases aligning to TRBD1. V gave up 4 bases and J gave up 0 bases; unmatched junction bases: 2. The CDR3 sequence is 13 residues long. In germline, CDR1 is SQVTM, CDR2 ANQGSEA. The CDR3 loop reads CSVVGQGSYEQYF. CDR3 nucleotides: TGCAGCGTTGTAGGACAGGGCTCCTACGAGCAGTACTTC.

The chain links TRBV30 to TRBJ2-7, with 7 bases aligning to TRBD2. CDR3 length: 14 amino acids. Looked up from germline, CDR1 is GTSNPN and CDR2 is SVGIG (reference sequence). V lost 0 bases, J lost 5 bases, and 7 bases stayed unmatched. CDR3 sequence (DNA): TGTGCCTGGAGTGTACGGGGGAGGGCCCACGAGCAGTACTTC. As protein: CAWSVRGRAHEQYF.

The V and J genes are TRBV21-1 and TRBJ1-5. TRBV21-1 has pseudogene status. This CDR3 region has 16 residues. The CDR3 region is CASSKGGVMSNQPQHF. CDR3 DNA: TGTGCCAGCAGCAAAGGAGGGGTGATGAGCAATCAGCCCCAGCATTTT.

The V gene is TRBV29-1, the J gene TRBJ1-2; D gene uncertain. In germline, CDR1 is SQVTM, CDR2 ANQGSEA. The CDR3 loop spans 11 amino acids. The V gene lost 7 bases and the J gene lost 8 bases, with 14 bases spanning the gap. This CDR3 reads CSGRKNGGYTF. The CDR3 DNA reads as TGCAGCGGAAGAAAAAACGGCGGCTACACCTTC. Combining the CDR3 with reference TRBV29-1 and TRBJ1-2 gives the whole variable domain SAVISQKPSRDICQRGTSLTIQCQVDSQVTMMFWYRQQPGQSLTLIATANQGSEATYESGFVIDKFPISRPNLTFSTLTVSNMSPEDSSIYLCSGRKNGGYTFGSGTRLTVV.

The chain combines TRBV5-4 with TRBJ1-1; 9 nucleotides agree with TRBD1. The J segment lost 4 bases and the V segment lost 4 bases, leaving 2 bases of the junction unmatched. CDR3 length equals 13 residues. Germline values: CDR1 SGHNT, CDR2 YYREEE (reference sequence). CDR3 residues: CASSLTGGTEAFF. Written as DNA, the CDR3 is TGTGCCAGCAGCCTGACAGGGGGCACTGAAGCTTTCTTT.

In this sample, this clone turned up once. This rearrangement joins TRBV11-2 to TRBJ2-1; TRBD1 aligns across 7 bases. The V gene end was trimmed by 5 bases and the J gene end by 7 bases; junction bases not matched to a gene: 17. Germline lookup yields CDR1 SGHAT and CDR2 FQNNGV. The CDR3 has 17 residues. CDR3 DNA sequence: TGTGCCAGCAGCCAAATAGGACAGGACCGGTACCTGAATGAGCAGTTCTTC. Residues: CASSQIGQDRYLNEQFF.

Only a few counts were recorded for this clone. The chain uses TRBV10-3 and TRBJ2-5; D gene uncertain. The germline gives CDR1 ENHRY, CDR2 SYGVKD. The CDR3 has 14 amino acids. Trimming removed 2 bases from V and 6 bases from J, with 13 bases in between. The CDR3 loop is CAISEDGVAQTQYF. The CDR3 region has the DNA TGTGCCATCAGTGAGGATGGGGTGGCGCAGACCCAGTACTTC.

The V gene is TRBV5-1, the J gene TRBJ2-7, with D perhaps TRBD1 (5 bases). The CDR3 length is 15 residues. Germline assignment: CDR1 SGHRS and CDR2 YFSETQ. Trimming left V 0 bases short and J 7 bases short, with 17 bases between. The CDR3 coding sequence is TGCGCCAGCAGCTTGGCCAACAGCCCAGCAGGGGAGCAGTACTTC. This sequence encodes CASSLANSPAGEQYF.

The CDR3 loop is CASSVGIGSYEQYF. The CDR3 bases are TGTGCCAGCAGCGTAGGAATAGGCTCCTACGAGCAGTACTTC. The chain has TRBV9 and TRBJ2-7; no definite D call. The germline CDR1 and CDR2 sequences are SGDLS and YYNGEE. V was clipped by 0 bases and J by 0 bases, with 7 bases between them. This CDR3 spans 14 amino acids. Full variable domain (rest looked up from reference TRBV9 and TRBJ2-7): DSGVTQTPKHLITATGQRVTLRCSPRSGDLSVYWYQQSLDQGLQFLIQYYNGEERAKGNILERFSAQQFPDLHSELNLSSLELGDSALYFCASSVGIGSYEQYFGPGTRLTVT.

The V and J genes are TRBV2 and TRBJ2-7; perhaps TRBD1 as D (6 bases). Trimming pared 5 bases from V and 4 bases from J, leaving 12 bases between. This CDR3 spans 13 amino acids. Germline lookup yields CDR1 SNHLY and CDR2 FYNNEI. CDR3 coding DNA: TGTGCCAGCAGTCCAGGGGCCCAGTACGAGCAGTACTTC. Amino acid sequence: CASSPGAQYEQYF.

The chain has TRBV7-2 and TRBJ1-2, with D perhaps matching TRBD1 (5 bases). The CDR3 length is 14 residues. V was shortened by 4 bases and J by 0 bases, with 9 bases between the two germline ends. The germline CDR1 and CDR2 sequences are SGHTA and FQGNSA. DNA for the CDR3: TGTGCCAGCAGCTCAGACAGAGCTAACTATGGCTACACCTTC. Translation: CASSSDRANYGYTF.

This clone was seen a single time. This sequence joins TRBV28 and TRBJ2-1; D perhaps matches TRBD2 (6 bases). Trimming cost V 3 bases and J 5 bases, with 14 bases left between them. Germline CDR1 and CDR2: MDHEN and SYDVKM. The CDR3 has 15 amino acids. This chain's CDR3 is CASSLGGAQHNEQFF. The CDR3 nucleotides read TGTGCCAGCAGTTTGGGGGGAGCCCAACACAATGAGCAGTTCTTC. Filled out from reference TRBV28 and TRBJ2-1, the complete variable domain reads DVKVTQSSRYLVKRTGEKVFLECVQDMDHENMFWYRQDPGLGLRLIYFSYDVKMKEKGDIPEGYSVSREKKERFSLILESASTNQTSMYLCASSLGGAQHNEQFFGPGTRLTVL.

The chain joins TRBV7-6 to TRBJ2-1, with 7 bases aligning to TRBD2. Germline loops: CDR1 SGHVS, CDR2 FNYEAQ. V shed 5 bases, J shed 7 bases, and the junction held 2 bases outside the gene matches. The CDR3 is 12 amino acids. Here the CDR3 reads CASSASGNEQFF. Here the CDR3 DNA reads TGTGCCAGCAGCGCTAGCGGAAATGAGCAGTTCTTC. Using reference TRBV7-6 and TRBJ2-1 for the parts outside the CDR3, the full variable domain is GAGVSQSPRYKVTKRGQDVALRCDPISGHVSLYWYRQALGQGPEFLTYFNYEAQQDKSGLPNDRFSAERPEGSISTLTIQRTEQRDSAMYRCASSASGNEQFFGPGTRLTVL.

This rearrangement joins TRBV4-1 to TRBJ2-5; D is undetermined. The ends were cut back, 1 base at V and 5 bases at J, with 14 bases in the middle. This CDR3 is 15 amino acids long. Germline V CDR1 and CDR2: MGHRA, YSYEKL. The CDR3 spells CASSQVTDSMETQYF. The CDR3 region has the DNA TGCGCCAGCAGCCAAGTGACCGACTCCATGGAGACCCAGTACTTC.

The V call is TRBV11-2, the J call TRBJ2-5, with unresolved D. Trimming removed 10 bases at V and 5 bases at J, with 14 bases between. The CDR3 is 12 amino acids. Germline CDR1 is SGHAT and CDR2 is FQNNGV. The CDR3 DNA is TGTGCCACCCGAAATTGGGGTGAGACCCAGTACTTC. Its translation is CATRNWGETQYF.